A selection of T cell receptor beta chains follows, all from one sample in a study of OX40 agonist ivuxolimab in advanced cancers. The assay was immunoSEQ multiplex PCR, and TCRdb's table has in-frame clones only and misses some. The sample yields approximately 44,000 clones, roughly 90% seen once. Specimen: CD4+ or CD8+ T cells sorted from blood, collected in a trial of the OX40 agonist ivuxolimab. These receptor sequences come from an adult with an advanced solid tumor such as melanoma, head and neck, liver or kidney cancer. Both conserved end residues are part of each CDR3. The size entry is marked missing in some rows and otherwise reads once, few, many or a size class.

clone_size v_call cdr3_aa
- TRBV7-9 CASSSSRDKYRYEQYF
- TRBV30 CAWSPTGIEAFF
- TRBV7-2 CASNQPRDRNYGYTF
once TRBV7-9 CASSLASEFVTNQETQYF
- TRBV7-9 CASSPTGFAEKLFF
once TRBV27 CASSFQDGNEQYF
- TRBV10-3 CAISAEGGTSYEQYF
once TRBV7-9 CASSSRDSSFNEQFF
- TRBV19 CASKPVPEFNQPQHF
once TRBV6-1 CASSENRVGQPQHF
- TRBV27 CASSLSTSGIYEQYF
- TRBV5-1 CASSPGLAGARDNEQFF
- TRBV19 CASSIGGYQPQHF
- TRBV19 CASSMQQPDTQYF
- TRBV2 CASSEGTGPYEQYF
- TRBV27 CASRTPAAGLAYNEQFF
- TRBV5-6 CASSLSGDGELFF
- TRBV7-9 CASSLLAGGITDTQYF
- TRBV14 CASSPYRVHEQYF
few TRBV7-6 CASSLLTGGGRLFF
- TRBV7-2 CASSLLTSSEQYF
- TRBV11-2 CASSLTGSHEQYF
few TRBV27 CASRTHYGYTF
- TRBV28 CASNPPGTSGRSTDTQYF
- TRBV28 CASSLGSRESNEQYF
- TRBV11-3 CASSLASLNTEAFF
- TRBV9 CASSVGVGANVLTF
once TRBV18 CASSPPLQAMGQETQYF
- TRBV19 CASSWDGSYNEQFF